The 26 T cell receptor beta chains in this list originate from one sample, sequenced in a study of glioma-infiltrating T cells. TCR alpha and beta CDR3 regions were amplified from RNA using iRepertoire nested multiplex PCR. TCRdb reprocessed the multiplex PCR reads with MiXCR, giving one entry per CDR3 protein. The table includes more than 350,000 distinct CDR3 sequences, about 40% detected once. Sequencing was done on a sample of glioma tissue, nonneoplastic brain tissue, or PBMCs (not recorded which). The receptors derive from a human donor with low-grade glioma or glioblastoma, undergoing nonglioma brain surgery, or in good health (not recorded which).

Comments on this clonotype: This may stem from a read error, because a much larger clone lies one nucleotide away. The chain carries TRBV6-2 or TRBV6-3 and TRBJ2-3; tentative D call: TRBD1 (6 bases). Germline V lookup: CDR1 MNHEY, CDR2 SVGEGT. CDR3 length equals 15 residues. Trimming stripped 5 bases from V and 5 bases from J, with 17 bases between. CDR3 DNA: TGTGCCAGCAGTCCCCGGGACACCCACCAAGATACGCAGTATTTT. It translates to CASSPRDTHQDTQYF.

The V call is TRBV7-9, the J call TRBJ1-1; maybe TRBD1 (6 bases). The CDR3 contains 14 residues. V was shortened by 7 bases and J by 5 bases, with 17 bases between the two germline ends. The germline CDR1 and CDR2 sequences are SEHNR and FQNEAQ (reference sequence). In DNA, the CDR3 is TGTGCCAGCACCCTACTACAGGGAATTACTGAAGCTTTCTTT. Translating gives CASTLLQGITEAFF.

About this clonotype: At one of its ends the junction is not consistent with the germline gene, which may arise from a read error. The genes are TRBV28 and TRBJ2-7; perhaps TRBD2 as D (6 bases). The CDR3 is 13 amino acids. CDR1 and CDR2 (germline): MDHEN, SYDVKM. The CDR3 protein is CASSPSGAYGQYF. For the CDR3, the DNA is TGTGCCAGCAGTCCCTCGGGAGCCTACGGGCAGTACTTC.

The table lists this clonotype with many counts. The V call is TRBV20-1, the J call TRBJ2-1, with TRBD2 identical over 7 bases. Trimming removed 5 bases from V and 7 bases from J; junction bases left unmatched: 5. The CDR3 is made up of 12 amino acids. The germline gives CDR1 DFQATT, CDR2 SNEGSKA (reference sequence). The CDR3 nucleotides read TGCAGTGCTTGGGGAGGGCGGAATGAGCAGTTCTTC. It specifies CSAWGGRNEQFF.

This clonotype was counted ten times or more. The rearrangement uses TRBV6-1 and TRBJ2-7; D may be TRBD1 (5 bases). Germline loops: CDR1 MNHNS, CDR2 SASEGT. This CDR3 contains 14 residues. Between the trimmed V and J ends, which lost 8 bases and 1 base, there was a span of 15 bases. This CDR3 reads CASAQGGSSYEQYF. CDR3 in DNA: TGTGCCAGCGCTCAGGGTGGTTCTTCCTACGAGCAGTACTTC.

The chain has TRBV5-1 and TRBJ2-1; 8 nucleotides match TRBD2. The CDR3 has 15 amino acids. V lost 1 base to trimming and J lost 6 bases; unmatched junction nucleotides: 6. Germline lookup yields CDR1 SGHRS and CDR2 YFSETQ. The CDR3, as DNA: TGCGCCAGCAGCTTGACTAGCGGCGGGATCAATGAGCAGTTCTTC. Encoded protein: CASSLTSGGINEQFF.

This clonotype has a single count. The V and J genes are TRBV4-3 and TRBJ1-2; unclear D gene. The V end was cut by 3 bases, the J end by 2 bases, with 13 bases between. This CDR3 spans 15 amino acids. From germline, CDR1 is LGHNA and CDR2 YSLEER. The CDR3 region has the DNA TGCGCCAGCAGCCACTTACAGTATCCCAACTATGGCTACACCTTC. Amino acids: CASSHLQYPNYGYTF.

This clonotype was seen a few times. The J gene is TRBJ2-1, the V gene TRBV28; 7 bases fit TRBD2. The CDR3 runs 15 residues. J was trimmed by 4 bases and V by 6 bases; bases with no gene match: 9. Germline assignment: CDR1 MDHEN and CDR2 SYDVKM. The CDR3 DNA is TGTGCCAGCAGCCTAGCGACTAGCAGATACAATGAGCAGTTCTTC. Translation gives CASSLATSRYNEQFF.

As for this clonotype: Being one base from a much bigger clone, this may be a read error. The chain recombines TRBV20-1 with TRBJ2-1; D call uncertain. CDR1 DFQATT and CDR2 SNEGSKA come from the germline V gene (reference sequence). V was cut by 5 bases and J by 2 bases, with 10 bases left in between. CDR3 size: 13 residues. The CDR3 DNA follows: TGCAGTGCTTCCAGCGTGGCCTACAATGAGCAGTTCTTC. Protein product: CSASSVAYNEQFF.

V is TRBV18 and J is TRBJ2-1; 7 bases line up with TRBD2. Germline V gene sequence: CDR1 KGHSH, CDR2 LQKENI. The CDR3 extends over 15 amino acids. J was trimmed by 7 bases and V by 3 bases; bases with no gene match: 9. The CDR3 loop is CASSPGYFGGNEQFF. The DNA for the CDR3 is TGTGCCAGCTCACCCGGGTATTTCGGGGGGAATGAGCAGTTCTTC.

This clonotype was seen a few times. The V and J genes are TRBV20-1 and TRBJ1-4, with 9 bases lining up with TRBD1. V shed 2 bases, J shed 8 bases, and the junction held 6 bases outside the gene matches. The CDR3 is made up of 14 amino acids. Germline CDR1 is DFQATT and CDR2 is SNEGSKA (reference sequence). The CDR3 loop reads CSARPTGGLEKLFF. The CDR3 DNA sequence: TGCAGTGCTAGACCGACAGGGGGTCTAGAAAAACTGTTTTTT.

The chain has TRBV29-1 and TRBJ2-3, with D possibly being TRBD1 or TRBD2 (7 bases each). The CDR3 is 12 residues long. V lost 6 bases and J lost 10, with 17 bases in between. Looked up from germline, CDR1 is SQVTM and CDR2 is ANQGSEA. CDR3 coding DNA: TGCAGCGTAGAATTCCCAGGGGGGGCGCAGTATTTT. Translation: CSVEFPGGAQYF.

CDR3 sequence reads: CASSFFLREPQHF. The CDR3 nucleotides read TGTGCCAGCAGTTTCTTCCTGAGAGAGCCCCAGCATTTT. V usage is TRBV12-3 or TRBV12-4 and J usage is TRBJ1-5; no definite D call. This CDR3 is built from 13 residues. Trimming took off 3 bases at V and 8 bases at J, with 11 bases between the two ends.

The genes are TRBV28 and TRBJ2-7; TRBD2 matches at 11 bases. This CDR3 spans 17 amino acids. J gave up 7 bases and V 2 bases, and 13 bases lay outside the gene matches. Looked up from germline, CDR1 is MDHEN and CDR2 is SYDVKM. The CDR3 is CASSLSAAGTSGFEQYF. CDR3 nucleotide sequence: TGTGCCAGCAGTTTAAGCGCGGCCGGGACTAGCGGTTTTGAGCAGTACTTC.

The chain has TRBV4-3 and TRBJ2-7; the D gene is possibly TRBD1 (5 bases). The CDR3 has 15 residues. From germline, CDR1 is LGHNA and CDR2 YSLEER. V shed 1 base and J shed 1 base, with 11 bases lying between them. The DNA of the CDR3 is TGCGCCAGCAGCCAAGGGGCACAGGTTTCCTACGAGCAGTACTTC. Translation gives CASSQGAQVSYEQYF.

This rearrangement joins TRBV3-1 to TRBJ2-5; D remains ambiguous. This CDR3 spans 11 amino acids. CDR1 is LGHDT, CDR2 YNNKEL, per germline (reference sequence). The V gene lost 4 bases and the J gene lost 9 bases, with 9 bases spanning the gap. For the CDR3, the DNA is TGTGCCAGCAGCCGGGGTGCGGCCCAGTACTTC. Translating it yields CASSRGAAQYF.

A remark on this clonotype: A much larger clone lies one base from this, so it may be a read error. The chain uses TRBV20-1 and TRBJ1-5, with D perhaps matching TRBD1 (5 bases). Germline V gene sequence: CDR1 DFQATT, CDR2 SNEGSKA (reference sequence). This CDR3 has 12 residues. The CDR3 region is CSAITGKQPQHF. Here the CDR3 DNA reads TGCAGTGCTATCACAGGCAAACAGCCCCAGCATTTT.

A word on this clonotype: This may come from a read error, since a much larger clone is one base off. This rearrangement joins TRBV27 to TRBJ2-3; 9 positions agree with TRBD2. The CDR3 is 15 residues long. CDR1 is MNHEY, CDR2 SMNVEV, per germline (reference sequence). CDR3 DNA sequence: TGTGCCAGAAGTTCGGTGGCGGGAGGGCACGATACGCAGTATTTT. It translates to CARSSVAGGHDTQYF.

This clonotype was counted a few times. Here the CDR3 DNA reads TGTGCCAGCAGCCATCTAGCAGGACCCACAGATACGCAGTATTTT. Its translation: CASSHLAGPTDTQYF. This rearrangement joins TRBV3-1 to TRBJ2-3; TRBD2 might be the D (5 bases). The germline V gene has CDR1 LGHDT and CDR2 YNNKEL (reference sequence). The CDR3 length is 15 residues. V was cut by 3 bases and J by 2 bases, with 12 bases left in between.

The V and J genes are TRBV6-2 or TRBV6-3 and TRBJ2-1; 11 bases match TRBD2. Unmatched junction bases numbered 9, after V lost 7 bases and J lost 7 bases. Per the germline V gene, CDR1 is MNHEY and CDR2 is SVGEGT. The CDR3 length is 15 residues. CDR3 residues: CASTALAGGWNEQFF. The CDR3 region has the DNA TGTGCCAGCACCGCTTTAGCGGGAGGGTGGAATGAGCAGTTCTTC.

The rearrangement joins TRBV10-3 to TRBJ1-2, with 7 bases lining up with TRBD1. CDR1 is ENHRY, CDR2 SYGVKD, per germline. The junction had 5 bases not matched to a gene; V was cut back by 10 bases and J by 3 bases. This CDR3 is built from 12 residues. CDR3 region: CATQGSDYGYTF. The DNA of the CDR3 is TGTGCCACACAGGGGAGTGACTATGGCTACACCTTC.

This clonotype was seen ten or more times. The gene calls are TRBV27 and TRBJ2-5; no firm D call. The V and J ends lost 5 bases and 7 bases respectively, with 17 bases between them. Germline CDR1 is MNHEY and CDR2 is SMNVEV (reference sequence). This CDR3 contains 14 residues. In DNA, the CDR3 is TGTGCCAGCAGTCCCAGAACGGTCCGGATGACCCAGTACTTC. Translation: CASSPRTVRMTQYF.

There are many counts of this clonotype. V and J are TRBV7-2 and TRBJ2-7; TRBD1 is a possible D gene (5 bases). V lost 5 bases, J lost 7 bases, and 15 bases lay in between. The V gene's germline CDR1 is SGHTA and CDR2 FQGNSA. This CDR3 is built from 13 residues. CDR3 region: CASSVHGAREQYF. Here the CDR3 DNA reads TGTGCCAGCAGCGTACATGGGGCGAGAGAGCAGTACTTC.

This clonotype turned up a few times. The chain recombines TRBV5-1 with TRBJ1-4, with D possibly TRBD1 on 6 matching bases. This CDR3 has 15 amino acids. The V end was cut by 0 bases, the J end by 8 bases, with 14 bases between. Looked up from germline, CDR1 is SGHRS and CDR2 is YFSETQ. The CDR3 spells CASSLAQGQSEKLFF. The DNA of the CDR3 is TGCGCCAGCAGCTTGGCACAGGGCCAGAGCGAAAAACTGTTTTTT.

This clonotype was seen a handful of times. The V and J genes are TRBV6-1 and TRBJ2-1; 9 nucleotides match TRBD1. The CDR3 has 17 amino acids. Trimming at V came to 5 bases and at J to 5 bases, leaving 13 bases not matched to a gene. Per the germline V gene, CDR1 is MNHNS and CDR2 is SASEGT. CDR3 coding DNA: TGTGCCAGCAGTAACTTCCGGACAGGGGAGTCGGACAATGAGCAGTTCTTC. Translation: CASSNFRTGESDNEQFF.

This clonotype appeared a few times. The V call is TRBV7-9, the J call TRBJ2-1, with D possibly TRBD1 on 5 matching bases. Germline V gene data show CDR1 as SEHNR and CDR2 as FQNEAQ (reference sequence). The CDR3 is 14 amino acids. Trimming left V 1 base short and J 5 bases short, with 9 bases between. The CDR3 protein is CASSLEGPNNEQFF. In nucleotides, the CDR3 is TGTGCCAGCAGCTTAGAGGGGCCCAACAATGAGCAGTTCTTC.